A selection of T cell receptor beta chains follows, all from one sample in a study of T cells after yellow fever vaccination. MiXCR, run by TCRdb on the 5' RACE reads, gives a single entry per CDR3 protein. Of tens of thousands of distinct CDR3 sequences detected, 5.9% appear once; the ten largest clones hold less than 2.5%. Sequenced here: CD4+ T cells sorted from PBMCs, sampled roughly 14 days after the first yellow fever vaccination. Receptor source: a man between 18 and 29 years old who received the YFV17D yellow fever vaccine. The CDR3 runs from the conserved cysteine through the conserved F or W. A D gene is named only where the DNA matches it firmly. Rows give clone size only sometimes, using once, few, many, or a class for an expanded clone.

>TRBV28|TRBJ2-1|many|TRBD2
CASGLAAKNEQFF
TGTGCCAGCGGACTAGCGGCTAAGAATGAGCAGTTCTTC
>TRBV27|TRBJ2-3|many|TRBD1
CASSSRTGADTQYF
TGTGCCAGCAGTTCCAGGACAGGGGCAGATACGCAGTATTTT
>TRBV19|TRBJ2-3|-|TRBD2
CASSGGAQSDTQYF
TGTGCCAGCTCGGGGGGGGCACAGTCAGATACGCAGTATTTT
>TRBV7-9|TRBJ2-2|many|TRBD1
CASSLRDRNTGELFF
TGTGCCAGCAGCCTCCGGGACAGGAACACCGGGGAGCTGTTTTTT
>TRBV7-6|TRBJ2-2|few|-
CASSFGSNTGELFF
TGTGCCAGCAGCTTCGGGTCGAACACCGGGGAGCTGTTTTTT
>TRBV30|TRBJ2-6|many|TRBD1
CAWGTGFLRSGANVLTF
TGTGCCTGGGGGACAGGGTTCTTACGCTCTGGGGCCAACGTCCTGACTTTC
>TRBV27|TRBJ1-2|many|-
CASSLTGVGGDYGYTF
TGTGCCAGCAGTCTCACGGGGGTTGGAGGGGACTATGGCTACACCTTC
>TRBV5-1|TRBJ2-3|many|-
CASSPRSGWRLITDTQYF
TGCGCCAGCAGCCCTCGATCTGGGTGGAGGCTTATCACAGATACGCAGTATTTT
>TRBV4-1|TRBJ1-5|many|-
CASSQWTVNQPQHF
TGCGCCAGCAGCCAGTGGACAGTCAATCAGCCCCAGCATTTT
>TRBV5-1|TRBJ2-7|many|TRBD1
CASSSQGNSNEQYF
TGCGCCAGCAGCTCACAGGGGAATAGCAACGAGCAGTACTTC
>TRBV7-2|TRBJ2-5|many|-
CASSLDWGAQYF
TGTGCCAGCAGCTTAGATTGGGGAGCCCAGTACTTC
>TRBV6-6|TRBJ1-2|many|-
CASSPGRTCTF
TGTGCCAGCAGCCCCGGACGGACCTGCACCTTC
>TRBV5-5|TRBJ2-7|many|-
CASMQRLFPSYEQYF
TGTGCCAGCATGCAACGACTGTTCCCCTCCTACGAGCAGTACTTC
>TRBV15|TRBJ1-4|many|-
CATSTSGVREKLFF
TGTGCCACCAGCACCTCAGGGGTTCGGGAAAAACTGTTTTTT
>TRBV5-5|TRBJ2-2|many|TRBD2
CASSFRGDHTGELFF
TGTGCCAGCAGCTTCCGGGGGGATCACACCGGGGAGCTGTTTTTT
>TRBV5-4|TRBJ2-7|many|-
CASSPSPSDSYEQYF
TGTGCCAGCAGCCCCAGCCCAAGCGACAGTTACGAGCAGTACTTC
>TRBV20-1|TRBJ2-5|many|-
CSADRGRETQYF
TGCAGTGCTGACCGGGGGAGGGAGACCCAGTACTTC
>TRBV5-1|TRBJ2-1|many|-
CASSLPLGAYNEQFF
TGCGCCAGCAGCTTACCTCTCGGGGCCTACAATGAGCAGTTCTTC
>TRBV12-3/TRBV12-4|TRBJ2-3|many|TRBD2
CASSLNGGGEGTDTQYF
TGTGCCAGCAGTTTAAACGGCGGCGGGGAGGGGACAGATACGCAGTATTTT
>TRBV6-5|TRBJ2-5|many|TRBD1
CASSFRTGQETQYF
TGTGCCAGCAGTTTCCGGACAGGGCAAGAGACCCAGTACTTC
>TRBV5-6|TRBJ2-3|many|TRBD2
CASSLVGGGDASTDTQYF
TGTGCCAGCAGCTTGGTAGGCGGGGGGGATGCTAGCACAGATACGCAGTATTTT